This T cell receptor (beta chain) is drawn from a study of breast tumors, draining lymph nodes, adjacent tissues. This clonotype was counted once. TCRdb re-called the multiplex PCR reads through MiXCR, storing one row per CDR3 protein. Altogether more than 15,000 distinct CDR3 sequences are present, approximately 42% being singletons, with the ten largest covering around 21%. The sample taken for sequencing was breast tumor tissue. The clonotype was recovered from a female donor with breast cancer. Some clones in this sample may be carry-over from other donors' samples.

Here the CDR3 reads CAGGTNGREEQYF. The CDR3 DNA follows: TGTGCCGGGGGGACCAACGGGAGAGAGGAGCAGTACTTC. The chain has TRBV10-3 and TRBJ2-7, with D maybe TRBD2 (6 bases). This CDR3 region has 13 residues. V was clipped by 11 bases and J by 7 bases, with 21 bases between them. Germline V gene sequence: CDR1 ENHRY, CDR2 SYGVKD.